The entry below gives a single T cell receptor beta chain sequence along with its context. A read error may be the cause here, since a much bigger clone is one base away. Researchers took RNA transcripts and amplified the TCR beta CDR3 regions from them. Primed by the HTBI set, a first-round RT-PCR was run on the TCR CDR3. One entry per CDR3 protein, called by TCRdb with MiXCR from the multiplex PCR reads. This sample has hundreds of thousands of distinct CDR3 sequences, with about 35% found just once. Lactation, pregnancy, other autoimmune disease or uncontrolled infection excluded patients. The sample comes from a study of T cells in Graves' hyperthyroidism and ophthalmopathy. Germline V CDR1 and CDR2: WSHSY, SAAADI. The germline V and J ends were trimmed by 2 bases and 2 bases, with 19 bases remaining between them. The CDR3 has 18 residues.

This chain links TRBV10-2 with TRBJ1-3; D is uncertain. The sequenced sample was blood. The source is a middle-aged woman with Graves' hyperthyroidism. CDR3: CASSEPRARTATGNTIYF. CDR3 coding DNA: TGCGCCAGCAGTGAGCCACGGGCCAGGACGGCCACTGGAAACACCATATATTTT.